Presented here are 27 T cell receptor beta chains from one specimen sequenced in a study of identifying expanded T cells in peripheral blood. Sequencing was performed with immunoSEQ multiplex PCR; in TCRdb, only in-frame clones are kept and a portion is missing. The sample holds some 65,000 clones, over 75% seen once. The source material was blood. These receptors originate from a person aged 18 to 70 in good health.

The chain combines TRBV18 with TRBJ2-5, with D unclear. CDR3 size: 13 residues. Germline V gene data show CDR1 as KGHSH and CDR2 as LQKENI. V lost 6 bases to trimming and J lost 4 bases, with 12 bases between them. CDR3 residues: CASSTRQAETQYF. The CDR3 DNA follows: TGTGCCAGCTCCACCAGGCAGGCAGAGACCCAGTACTTC.

As DNA, the CDR3 is TGCGCCAGCAGCTTGGCGGCAGGGTGGGTAGCTTTCTTT. This gives the protein CASSLAAGWVAFF. This chain uses TRBV5-1 with TRBJ1-1; tentatively, D is TRBD1 (5 bases). Germline V CDR1 and CDR2: SGHRS, YFSETQ. Trimming took 0 bases from V and 10 from J, leaving 13 bases between them. The CDR3 sequence is 13 residues long.

The chain carries TRBV7-9 and TRBJ1-2, with D uncertain. V was trimmed by 1 base and J by 2 bases, leaving 8 bases between them. CDR1 is SEHNR, CDR2 FQNEAQ, per germline (reference sequence). The CDR3 runs to 14 residues. In DNA form, the CDR3 reads TGTGCCAGCAGCTTAGTAACAGAGAACTATGGCTACACCTTC. This translates into CASSLVTENYGYTF.

The rearrangement uses TRBV5-1 and TRBJ1-4; possible D gene TRBD1, 6 bases. V shed 4 bases and J shed 4 bases, with 11 bases lying between them. The CDR3 is made up of 14 amino acids. In germline, CDR1 is SGHRS, CDR2 YFSETQ. The CDR3 nucleotides read TGCGCCAGCAGCCCAGGGGCCCTTAATGAAAAACTGTTTTTT. Amino acids: CASSPGALNEKLFF.

This clone has only one observation. This chain connects TRBV6-5 to TRBJ2-1; 11 bases fit TRBD2. CDR3 length equals 15 residues. V shed 6 bases, J shed 5 bases, and the junction held 6 bases outside the gene matches. Germline V CDR1 and CDR2: MNHEY, SVGAGI. The CDR3 loop is CASRQRTSGHNEQFF. Written as DNA, the CDR3 is TGTGCCAGCAGACAAAGGACTAGCGGGCACAATGAGCAGTTCTTC.

J is TRBJ1-3 and V is TRBV7-8; TRBD1 agrees at 7 bases. This CDR3 region has 14 residues. Germline V gene data show CDR1 as SGHVS and CDR2 as FQNEAQ. The ends lost 3 bases at V and 3 bases at J; junction bases unmatched: 2. This chain's CDR3 is CASSFDRVGNTIYF. The CDR3 DNA reads TGTGCCAGCAGCTTTGACAGGGTTGGAAACACCATATATTTT.

The gene calls are TRBV5-6 and TRBJ1-6; D is uncertain. CDR3 length: 12 amino acids. The V end lost 2 bases, the J end lost 5 bases, and 2 bases lay between the germline ends. The germline V gene encodes CDR1 SGHDT and CDR2 YYEEEE. CDR3 in amino acids: CASSFDNSPLHF. In DNA, the CDR3 is TGTGCCAGCAGCTTCGATAATTCACCCCTCCACTTT.

This clone was counted once. The CDR3 sequence is CASSSGGSYEQYV. The CDR3 DNA sequence: TGTGCCAGCAGTTCGGGGGGATCCTACGAGCAGTACGTC. The J gene is TRBJ2-7, the V gene TRBV2; 7 bases line up with TRBD2. This CDR3 has 13 amino acids. The germline V gene encodes CDR1 SNHLY and CDR2 FYNNEI. Trimming took 5 bases from V and 1 from J; bases not matched to a gene: 2.

In this sample, this clone turned up once. The rearrangement links TRBV5-5 to TRBJ1-1, with 7 bases fitting TRBD1. With V trimmed by 4 bases and J by 10 bases, 7 bases remained unmatched. CDR1 SGHKS and CDR2 YYEKEE come from the germline V gene (reference sequence). CDR3 length: 12 residues. CDR3 protein: CASSLAGQRAFF. The CDR3 DNA sequence: TGTGCCAGCAGCCTGGCGGGACAGAGAGCTTTCTTT.

The chain carries TRBV12-2 and TRBJ2-5; the table's D call of TRBD2 was not tested on the DNA. TRBV12-2 is a known pseudogene. CDR3 length equals 14 residues. Written as DNA, the CDR3 is TGTGCAGGCCCGGGGCTAGCGGACCAAGAGACCCAGTACTTC. Its protein is CAGPGLADQETQYF.

The sample holds a few counts of this clone. The J gene is TRBJ1-1, the V gene TRBV30; D remains unclear. CDR1 and CDR2 from the germline V gene are GTSNPN and SVGIG (reference sequence). Trimming removed 0 bases from V and 0 bases from J, with 5 bases in between. The CDR3 spans 13 residues. The CDR3 DNA is TGTGCCTGGAGTGTTGTGGTGAACACTGAAGCTTTCTTT. It is translated as CAWSVVVNTEAFF.

V is TRBV11-3 and J is TRBJ2-7, with TRBD1 identical over 7 bases. J gave up 1 base and V 3 bases, and 6 bases lay outside the gene matches. The CDR3 loop spans 15 amino acids. Germline assignment: CDR1 SGHNT and CDR2 YENEEA. The CDR3 loop reads CASSFMDRPSYEQYF. In DNA form, the CDR3 reads TGTGCCAGCAGCTTCATGGACAGGCCTTCCTACGAGCAGTACTTC.

The chain combines TRBV11-2 with TRBJ2-3; 7 bases line up with TRBD1. Per the germline V gene, CDR1 is SGHAT and CDR2 is FQNNGV. The trim removed 5 bases at V and 1 base at J, leaving 6 bases unmatched. CDR3 length equals 15 residues. The CDR3 sequence is CASSRPTGGTDTQYF. CDR3 nucleotide sequence: TGTGCCAGCAGCCGTCCCACAGGGGGCACAGATACGCAGTATTTT.

CDR3 region: CAIKSGGPYEQYV. In DNA form, the CDR3 reads TGTGCCATAAAAAGCGGGGGCCCCTACGAGCAGTACGTC. The chain joins TRBV6-1 to TRBJ2-7, with 8 bases that match TRBD2. Trimming removed 10 bases from V and 2 bases from J; junction bases left unmatched: 7. The CDR3 runs 13 residues. The germline CDR1 and CDR2 sequences are MNHNS and SASEGT.

Only one count was recorded for this clone. This sequence joins TRBV30 and TRBJ1-5, with D hard to call. Trimming pared 0 bases from V and 1 base from J, leaving 10 bases between. Germline V CDR1 and CDR2: GTSNPN, SVGIG (reference sequence). The CDR3 spans 15 residues. The CDR3 protein is CAWSVGLGSNQPQHF. Written as DNA, the CDR3 is TGTGCCTGGAGTGTGGGATTGGGCAGCAATCAGCCCCAGCATTTT. The variable domain in full, with the rest retrieved from reference TRBV30 and TRBJ1-5, is SQTIHQWPATLVQPVGSPLSLECTVEGTSNPNLYWYRQAAGRGLQLLFYSVGIGQISSEVPQNLSASRPQDRQFILSSKKLLLSDSGFYLCAWSVGLGSNQPQHFGDGTRLSIL.

V and J are TRBV10-1 and TRBJ2-1; D is ambiguous. V lost 0 bases and J 6 bases, leaving 9 bases between the germline ends. This CDR3 comprises 14 residues. The germline CDR1 and CDR2 sequences are WNHNN and SYGVQD (reference sequence). CDR3: CASSESSASNEQFF. For the CDR3, the DNA is TGCGCCAGCAGTGAGTCGTCAGCTAGCAATGAGCAGTTCTTC.

CDR3 sequence: CASRRQESTDTQYF. For the CDR3, the DNA is TGTGCCAGCAGACGACAGGAGTCGACAGATACGCAGTATTTT. J is TRBJ2-3 and V is TRBV27; weak D call: TRBD1 (6 bases). CDR3 length: 14 amino acids. V was pared by 6 bases and J by 3 bases, with 13 bases between. In germline, CDR1 is MNHEY, CDR2 SMNVEV (reference sequence).

This rearrangement joins TRBV10-2 to TRBJ1-2; 7 bases map to TRBD1. Germline V gene lookup returns CDR1 WSHSY and CDR2 SAAADI. The length of the CDR3 is 12 residues. The V and J ends lost 5 bases and 7 bases, in that order; junction bases with no gene match: 4. CDR3 DNA sequence: TGCGCCAGCAGTTCCGGGACAGCTGGCTACACCTTC. Its protein is CASSSGTAGYTF.

This clone was recorded only once. The chain uses TRBV6-5 and TRBJ2-4, with D perhaps matching TRBD2 (6 bases). This CDR3 is 12 amino acids long. Looked up from germline, CDR1 is MNHEY and CDR2 is SVGAGI. Trimming shortened V by 2 bases and J by 13 bases, and 12 bases separated the two germline ends. In DNA form, the CDR3 reads TGTGCCAGCAGTTACAGCCCGGGGGAGCAGTACTTC. This translates into CASSYSPGEQYF.

A single count supports this clone. The V and J genes are TRBV19 and TRBJ1-1, with D perhaps TRBD1 (5 bases). Trimming pared 3 bases from V and 3 bases from J, leaving 14 bases between. Germline V lookup: CDR1 LNHDA, CDR2 SQIVND (reference sequence). The CDR3 has 15 residues. Here the CDR3 DNA reads TGTGCCAGTAGTATCTACTTTGTGGGGGACACTGAAGCTTTCTTT. Amino acid sequence: CASSIYFVGDTEAFF.

J is TRBJ2-3 and V is TRBV9; D is unclear. Per germline, CDR1 SGDLS and CDR2 YYNGEE. This CDR3 has 17 residues. The ends were cut back, 4 bases at V and 1 base at J, with 19 bases in the middle. The CDR3 region has the DNA TGTGCCAGCAGCTCACAGAGCCGAGGACCGGGCACAGATACGCAGTATTTT. It translates to CASSSQSRGPGTDTQYF.

The CDR3 DNA sequence: TGTGCCAGCAGTGAGGAGAGACAGCGCTATGGCTACACCTTC. Protein product: CASSEERQRYGYTF. The chain links TRBV6-5 to TRBJ1-2; D may be TRBD1 (5 bases). CDR1 is MNHEY, CDR2 SVGAGI, per germline. The CDR3 has 14 amino acids. Trimming took 5 bases from V and 4 from J, leaving 14 bases between them.

V is TRBV30 and J is TRBJ1-5; D is unclear. Trimming took 0 bases from V and 1 from J, leaving 16 bases between them. This CDR3 is 17 amino acids long. Germline V gene data show CDR1 as GTSNPN and CDR2 as SVGIG (reference sequence). For the CDR3, the DNA is TGTGCCTGGAGTGTACGTTCGGGCCCCTGGAGCAATCAGCCCCAGCATTTT. This gives the protein CAWSVRSGPWSNQPQHF.

The chain uses TRBV18 and TRBJ2-7; 7 nucleotides align to TRBD2. Germline CDR1 reads KGHSH; CDR2 reads LQKENI. This CDR3 region has 18 residues. V was clipped by 2 bases and J by 3 bases; unmatched bases: 16. In nucleotides, the CDR3 is TGTGCCAGCTCACCAAGCGGGCCCACTAGCGTAGGATTCTACGAGCAGTACTTC. It specifies CASSPSGPTSVGFYEQYF.

This chain connects TRBV11-3 to TRBJ1-3, with TRBD1 as a possible D gene (5 bases). The germline V gene encodes CDR1 SGHNT and CDR2 YENEEA. V dropped 1 base and J dropped 8 bases, with 18 bases sitting between them. The CDR3 has 16 amino acids. The CDR3, as DNA: TGTGCCAGCAGCTTAGGTGCCAGGGAGGCGTCGGACACCATATATTTT. It codes for CASSLGAREASDTIYF. Based on the CDR3 plus reference TRBV11-3 and TRBJ1-3, the full variable domain is EAGVVQSPRYKIIEKKQPVAFWCNPISGHNTLYWYLQNLGQGPELLIRYENEEAVDDSQLPKDRFSAERLKGVDSTLKIQPAELGDSAVYLCASSLGAREASDTIYFGEGSWLTVV.

The chain combines TRBV2 with TRBJ2-7, with D unresolved. The CDR3 runs to 13 residues. Between the trimmed V and J ends, which lost 5 bases and 6 bases, there was a span of 14 bases. Germline V gives CDR1 SNHLY, CDR2 FYNNEI. For the CDR3, the DNA is TGTGCCAGCAGTCACGACTGGCTCCCCGAGCAGTACGTC. Its protein is CASSHDWLPEQYV.

The chain links TRBV30 to TRBJ2-2; D ambiguous. There are 16 residues in the CDR3. Germline V gives CDR1 GTSNPN, CDR2 SVGIG (reference sequence). The V end was cut by 0 bases, the J end by 2 bases, with 13 bases between. CDR3 DNA sequence: TGTGCCTGGAGTGTTATACCGGGCCCAAACACCGGGGAGCTGTTTTTT. It is translated as CAWSVIPGPNTGELFF.